This TCR beta chain was observed in a study of monozygotic twins with inflammatory bowel disease. Study-level results: The study supported no single strong signal or clonotype linked to IBD. Healthy co-twins had higher TCRbeta inverse Simpson diversity than their IBD twins.

Each donor gave 2.5 to 3 ml of peripheral blood. Making each TCR library took roughly 3,200 ng of total RNA. Using the 5' RACE reads, TCRdb records one entry per CDR3 protein without DNA. This sample contains over 350,000 distinct CDR3 sequences. For this clonotype: Its antigen remains unknown.

This TCR was recovered from a human donor with ulcerative colitis or Crohn's disease, or a healthy co-twin of an affected twin (not recorded which). Sequencing was performed on blood.

CDR3 in amino acids: CASSIKRGAYNEQFF. The rearrangement joins TRBV28 to TRBJ2-1; TCRdb calls TRBD2, which cannot be checked without DNA. Germline values: CDR1 MDHEN, CDR2 SYDVKM. The CDR3 is 15 residues long.